This T cell receptor (beta chain) is from a study of neurological immune-mediated disorders. MiXCR was run by TCRdb on the 5' RACE reads, yielding one entry per CDR3 protein. The sample gives about 44,000 distinct CDR3 sequences, around a fifth of which show up once; less than 5% is in the top ten. Note on this clonotype: One end of the junction does not line up with germline, which may come from a read error.

Germline lookup yields CDR1 SGHAT and CDR2 FQNNGV. The length of the CDR3 is 13 residues. Specified time point: technical triplicate 3. J is TRBJ1-2 and V is TRBV11-2; D ambiguous. The sequence came from a man aged 55 to 70 with HTLV-1-associated myelopathy (HAM/TSP). The sample was PBMCs. The CDR3, as DNA: TGTGCCAGCAGCTTAGATGGGCTTTTGGGCTACACATTC. Translated: CASSLDGLLGYTF. Drawing the rest from reference TRBV11-2 and TRBJ1-2, the complete variable domain is EAGVAQSPRYKIIEKRQSVAFWCNPISGHATLYWYQQILGQGPKLLIQFQNNGVVDDSQLPKDRFSAERLKGVDSTLKIQPAKLEDSAVYLCASSLDGLLGYTFGSGTRLTVV.